This record covers a single TCR beta chain. The table came from immunoSEQ multiplex PCR; TCRdb's copy has only in-frame clones and leaves some out. The data contain around 340,000 clones, 65% to 90% of them seen just once; the ten biggest clones take up around 10%. The data stem from a study of Ad26.COV2.S vaccination and SARS-CoV-2 variants. Study details: Each vaccinee took Ad26.COV2.S intramuscularly, once or twice 56 days apart.

V lost 0 bases to trimming and J lost 4 bases, with 6 bases between them. The V gene's germline CDR1 is LNHNV and CDR2 YYDKDF (reference sequence). The CDR3 has 13 residues. The treatment: roughly 18 received Ad26.COV2.S at low or high dose, single or two shots; about five received placebo; per-sample allocation not given. Specimen acquisition occurred on day 63 following the initial vaccine or placebo injection. Donation was by an adult aged 18-55 years who was in Boston. An Ad26 vector that expressed Wuhan-strain SARS-CoV-2 spike constituted the vaccine. The specimen comprised peripheral blood, sampled in a trial of Ad26.COV2.S vaccine versus placebo. The sequence was collected from a person aged 18-65 years who received the Ad26.COV2.S COVID-19 vaccine or a placebo. The J gene is TRBJ1-1, the V gene TRBV15, with D possibly TRBD1 on 6 matching bases. The CDR3 sequence: CATSRDRGTEAFF. CDR3 nucleotide sequence: TGTGCCACCAGCAGAGACAGGGGCACTGAAGCTTTCTTT.